In this sample, the clone carrying this TCR beta chain turned up a few times. Unique molecular identifiers were used to barcode this TCRbeta library. Each CDR3 protein gets one entry after TCRdb re-called the PCR reads with MiXCR. This sample has roughly 490,000 distinct CDR3 sequences, with over 9.5% found just once. The sample comes from a study of T-cell reconstitution after alpha-beta-depleted transplantation in children. The CDR3 is made up of 16 amino acids. V was pared by 6 bases and J by 3 bases, with 11 bases of the junction left unmatched. CDR1 SNHLY and CDR2 FYNNEI come from the germline V gene.

The specimen was PBMCs, mostly from graft donor cells, collected 180 days after TCRalphabeta/CD19-depleted stem cell transplant. The receptor's source is a female patient between 2 and 15 years old who had a stem cell transplant for aplastic anemia, so the T cells may come from the graft donor. V is TRBV2 and J is TRBJ1-5, with 7 bases matching TRBD1. CDR3 sequence: CASSQDRALFNQPQHF. CDR3 nucleotide sequence: TGTGCCAGCAGCCAAGACAGGGCTCTATTCAATCAGCCCCAGCATTTT.